A single sample is the source of the 17 T cell receptor beta chains below, sequenced in a study of blood T cell repertoires in COVID-19. The data were produced by immunoSEQ multiplex PCR, yet TCRdb's version contains in-frame clones alone and is incomplete. The data show about 80,000 clones, about 80% seen once. What was sequenced was peripheral blood. These receptors were taken from a man in his forties or fifties with active or convalescent COVID-19.

This clone was observed once. The genes are TRBV5-4 and TRBJ2-5, with 7 bases fitting TRBD2. CDR3 length equals 14 residues. The germline gives CDR1 SGHNT, CDR2 YYREEE (reference sequence). J gave up 8 bases and V 4 bases, and 11 bases lay outside the gene matches. Here the CDR3 reads CASSIRDSGGTQYF. The CDR3 DNA follows: TGTGCCAGCAGCATACGGGACTCGGGGGGTACCCAGTACTTC.

This clone was seen only once. This sequence joins TRBV4-1 and TRBJ2-7, with D tentatively TRBD2 (5 bases). The V gene lost 4 bases and the J gene lost 0 bases, with 16 bases spanning the gap. The V gene's germline CDR1 is MGHRA and CDR2 YSYEKL. The CDR3 is 16 amino acids. The DNA of the CDR3 is TGCGCCAGCAGCCCAATCATCTTGGGGAGCTCCTACGAGCAGTACTTC. Encoded protein: CASSPIILGSSYEQYF.

The rearrangement links TRBV5-1 to TRBJ2-5, with 7 bases that match TRBD2. The germline gives CDR1 SGHRS, CDR2 YFSETQ. V dropped 4 bases and J dropped 5; count of bases not matched to a gene: 8. The CDR3 contains 14 residues. This chain's CDR3 is CASSATGGGETQYF. CDR3 sequence (DNA): TGCGCCAGCAGCGCGACGGGGGGAGGCGAGACCCAGTACTTC.

The table lists this clone with many counts. This CDR3 is also generated by other DNA sequences in the sample. This chain links TRBV5-1 with TRBJ1-5; the D gene is possibly TRBD1 (5 bases). Germline CDR1 SGHRS, CDR2 YFSETQ. V was shortened by 0 bases and J by 6 bases, with 7 bases between the two germline ends. The length of the CDR3 is 13 residues. In DNA, the CDR3 is TGCGCCAGCAGCTTGGAGGGGCTTCAGCCCCAGCATTTT. Translation: CASSLEGLQPQHF.

The chain carries TRBV5-1 and TRBJ2-2; a possible D gene is TRBD1 (6 bases). This CDR3 contains 15 residues. The ends were cut back, 0 bases at V and 3 bases at J, with 9 bases in the middle. Germline-derived CDR1 and CDR2 are SGHRS and YFSETQ. The CDR3 here is CASSLGQVDTGELFF. Here the CDR3 DNA reads TGCGCCAGCAGCTTGGGACAGGTGGACACCGGGGAGCTGTTTTTT.

The CDR3 bases are TGTGCCACCAGCAGAGGGACAGCGAGCTCCTACGAGCAGTACTTC. This codes for CATSRGTASSYEQYF. This chain connects TRBV15 to TRBJ2-7, with a possible D match to TRBD1 (6 bases). This CDR3 contains 15 residues. V was cut by 1 base and J by 0 bases, with 10 bases left in between. The V gene's germline CDR1 is LNHNV and CDR2 YYDKDF (reference sequence). Filled out from reference TRBV15 and TRBJ2-7, the complete variable domain reads DAMVIQNPRYQVTQFGKPVTLSCSQTLNHNVMYWYQQKSSQAPKLLFHYYDKDFNNEADTPDNFQSRRPNTSFCFLDIRSPGLGDTAMYLCATSRGTASSYEQYFGPGTRLTVT.

V usage is TRBV3-1 (or the pseudogene TRBV3-2) and J usage is TRBJ2-2; TRBD1 is a possible D gene (5 bases). V was trimmed by 0 bases and J by 7 bases, leaving 9 bases between them. The CDR3 sequence is 14 residues long. Germline values: CDR1 LGHDT, CDR2 YNNKEL (reference sequence). CDR3 DNA sequence: TGTGCCAGCAGCCAAGAAGGGCAGGGCGGGGAGCTGTTTTTT. This sequence encodes CASSQEGQGGELFF.

This clone was counted between two and nine times. This chain joins TRBV29-1 and TRBJ2-2, with 7 bases matching TRBD2. The junction had 2 bases not matched to a gene; V was cut back by 6 bases and J by 1 base. Germline-derived CDR1 and CDR2 are SQVTM and ANQGSEA. The CDR3 sequence is 13 residues long. The CDR3 nucleotides read TGCAGCGTCTCTAGCGGGAACACCGGGGAGCTGTTTTTT. Residues: CSVSSGNTGELFF.

V usage is TRBV5-4 and J usage is TRBJ1-1, with D possibly being TRBD1 (6 bases). The germline gives CDR1 SGHNT, CDR2 YYREEE (reference sequence). V lost 8 bases, J lost 4 bases, and 15 bases lay in between. This CDR3 is built from 13 residues. The CDR3 spells CARGTPGSTEAFF. The CDR3 region has the DNA TGTGCCAGGGGGACACCCGGTAGCACTGAAGCTTTCTTT.

The chain links TRBV19 to TRBJ1-1; 7 positions match TRBD1. The ends lost 5 bases at V and 4 bases at J; junction bases unmatched: 7. CDR1 LNHDA and CDR2 SQIVND come from the germline V gene (reference sequence). The CDR3 length is 14 residues. This chain's CDR3 is CASSWGRGVTEAFF. CDR3 sequence (DNA): TGTGCCAGTAGTTGGGGCAGGGGGGTCACTGAAGCTTTCTTT.

The chain combines TRBV5-1 with TRBJ2-7, with D possibly matching TRBD2 (6 bases). Germline V CDR1 and CDR2: SGHRS, YFSETQ. Trimming stripped 0 bases from V and 0 bases from J, with 10 bases between. The CDR3 contains 15 residues. CDR3 region: CASSLGGTVSYEQYF. The DNA for the CDR3 is TGCGCCAGCAGCTTGGGGGGGACTGTCTCCTACGAGCAGTACTTC.

This clone is a singleton in its sample. The gene calls are TRBV3-1 (or the pseudogene TRBV3-2) and TRBJ1-1; D is ambiguous. The CDR3 is 15 residues long. CDR1 is LGHDT, CDR2 YNNKEL, per germline (reference sequence). Trimming took 1 base from V and 5 from J, leaving 14 bases between them. CDR3 region: CASSQAGWGRTEAFF. Here the CDR3 DNA reads TGTGCCAGCAGCCAAGCGGGATGGGGAAGGACTGAAGCTTTCTTT.

Points on this clone: This sample includes further DNA sequences coding for the same CDR3. V usage is TRBV19 and J usage is TRBJ2-3; D call uncertain. Germline lookup yields CDR1 LNHDA and CDR2 SQIVND (reference sequence). The V end was cut by 0 bases, the J end by 6 bases, with 4 bases between. The CDR3 runs to 12 residues. The DNA for the CDR3 is TGTGCCAGTAGTATAGATCGGGATACGCAGTATTTT. It specifies CASSIDRDTQYF.

This clone occurred a few times. V and J are TRBV19 and TRBJ2-7, with D maybe TRBD2 (6 bases). The CDR3 is 12 amino acids. Germline values: CDR1 LNHDA, CDR2 SQIVND (reference sequence). The V end lost 1 base, the J end lost 6 bases, and 7 bases lay between the germline ends. Here the CDR3 DNA reads TGTGCCAGTAGTATAGGGGGAGGCGAGCAGTACTTC. Its protein product is CASSIGGGEQYF.

The chain has TRBV7-7 and TRBJ2-7, with D perhaps TRBD1 (6 bases). Germline CDR1 is SSHAT and CDR2 is FNYEAQ (reference sequence). The ends were cut back, 8 bases at V and 6 bases at J, with 17 bases in the middle. The CDR3 has 13 residues. The CDR3 is CASSQWGQGEQYF. In DNA, the CDR3 is TGTGCCAGCTCCCAATGGGGGCAGGGCGAGCAGTACTTC.

The chain links TRBV10-2 to TRBJ2-3, with unresolved D. CDR1 and CDR2 from the germline V gene are WSHSY and SAAADI. Trimming shortened V by 4 bases and J by 5 bases, and 7 bases separated the two germline ends. This CDR3 has 12 amino acids. This CDR3 reads CASSVGRDTQYF. The CDR3 bases are TGCGCCAGCAGTGTGGGCAGAGATACGCAGTATTTT.

This chain connects TRBV5-3 to TRBJ1-1; TRBD1 agrees at 7 bases. TRBV5-3 is labeled an ORF, and its function is uncertain. V trimming: 4 bases; J trimming: 1 base; junction bases outside the gene matches: 4. The length of the CDR3 is 14 residues. As DNA, the CDR3 is TGTGCCAGAAGCACCGGGACAGAGAACACTGAAGCTTTCTTT. Encoded protein: CARSTGTENTEAFF.